Below, 11 T cell receptor beta chains from the same sample are listed, as sequenced in a study of T-cell reconstitution after alpha-beta-depleted transplantation in children. Unique molecular identifiers were incorporated when the TCRbeta library was constructed. Using its own MiXCR run on the PCR reads, TCRdb lists one record per CDR3 protein. The sample records over 400,000 distinct CDR3 sequences, around 12% being singletons. This specimen consisted of PBMCs from the stem cell graft donor, obtained from the stem cell graft. These receptors were obtained from a human donor who donated a stem cell graft to a child with combined immunodeficiency.

This clonotype was picked up a small number of times. The chain combines TRBV7-9 with TRBJ2-3, with unresolved D. CDR3 size: 17 residues. From germline, CDR1 is SEHNR and CDR2 FQNEAQ (reference sequence). V dropped 4 bases and J dropped 0 bases, with 17 bases sitting between them. CDR3 in amino acids: CASSWKPGDKSTDTQYF. In DNA, the CDR3 is TGTGCCAGCAGCTGGAAGCCGGGCGATAAGAGCACAGATACGCAGTATTTT. Full variable domain (outside the CDR3, taken from reference TRBV7-9 and TRBJ2-3): DTGVSQNPRHKITKRGQNVTFRCDPISEHNRLYWYRQTLGQGPEFLTYFQNEAQLEKSRLLSDRFSAERPKGSFSTLEIQRTEQGDSAMYLCASSWKPGDKSTDTQYFGPGTRLTVL.

The genes are TRBV7-9 and TRBJ2-5; D is unclear. V was clipped by 4 bases and J by 2 bases, with 8 bases between them. The germline V gene has CDR1 SEHNR and CDR2 FQNEAQ (reference sequence). The CDR3 extends over 13 amino acids. For the CDR3, the DNA is TGTGCCAGCAGCTCGATTCCACAAGAGACCCAGTACTTC. Amino acid sequence: CASSSIPQETQYF.

At least ten counts were recorded for this clonotype. The chain employs TRBV3-1 and TRBJ2-4; 10 positions match TRBD2. Germline-derived CDR1 and CDR2 are LGHDT and YNNKEL (reference sequence). The CDR3 is made up of 18 amino acids. V was pared by 3 bases and J by 8 bases, with 16 bases of the junction left unmatched. Written as DNA, the CDR3 is TGTGCCAGCAGCCAGGACACCGGGACTAGCGTCCCCTGGGACATTCAGTACTTC. Translated: CASSQDTGTSVPWDIQYF.

This clonotype was picked up a small number of times. This chain connects TRBV15 to TRBJ1-5; D is undetermined. Trimming shortened V by 0 bases and J by 5 bases, and 2 bases separated the two germline ends. The CDR3 covers 12 residues. Germline V gives CDR1 LNHNV, CDR2 YYDKDF (reference sequence). CDR3 bases: TGTGCCACCAGCAGAGACGATCAGCCCCAGCATTTT. It translates to CATSRDDQPQHF.

This clonotype was counted between two and nine times. CDR3 amino acids: CASSILSGGEGNEQFF. The CDR3 bases are TGCGCCAGCAGCATCCTTTCTGGCGGGGAGGGGAATGAGCAGTTCTTC. The chain is built from TRBV5-1 and TRBJ2-1, with TRBD2 matching 7 bases. The length of the CDR3 is 16 residues. CDR1 and CDR2 (germline): SGHRS, YFSETQ. With 4 bases clipped from V and 7 bases from J, the junction kept 14 bases outside the gene matches. The variable domain in full, with the rest retrieved from reference TRBV5-1 and TRBJ2-1, is KAGVTQTPRYLIKTRGQQVTLSCSPISGHRSVSWYQQTPGQGLQFLFEYFSETQRNKGNFPGRFSGRQFSNSRSEMNVSTLELGDSALYLCASSILSGGEGNEQFFGPGTRLTVL.

This clonotype was picked up many times. This chain uses TRBV10-3 with TRBJ2-1; 8 bases align to TRBD1. The CDR3 sequence is 13 residues long. Losses at the gene ends were 7 bases for V and 9 bases for J; bases not matched to a gene: 8. Per the germline V gene, CDR1 is ENHRY and CDR2 is SYGVKD. The CDR3 protein is CAIKDRGGIEQFF. The CDR3 nucleotides are TGTGCCATCAAAGACAGGGGCGGGATTGAGCAGTTCTTC.

This clonotype was detected only a few times. The V call is TRBV19, the J call TRBJ1-2, with D hard to call. Trimming removed 4 bases from V and 4 bases from J, with 10 bases in between. Germline loops: CDR1 LNHDA, CDR2 SQIVND (reference sequence). There are 13 residues in the CDR3. The DNA of the CDR3 is TGTGCCAGTAGTACCGGACGGATCTATGGCTACACCTTC. Its protein product is CASSTGRIYGYTF.

The rearrangement uses TRBV7-9 and TRBJ2-1; 8 bases align to TRBD2. Germline CDR1 and CDR2: SEHNR and FQNEAQ (reference sequence). The CDR3 is 15 residues long. Unmatched junction bases numbered 8, after V lost 5 bases and J lost 5 bases. In DNA, the CDR3 is TGTGCCAGCAGCGGAGGGACTAGTTTCAACAATGAGCAGTTCTTC. Translation gives CASSGGTSFNNEQFF.

This clonotype was observed a handful of times. The chain has TRBV7-9 and TRBJ2-2, with 9 nucleotides matching TRBD1. The V gene's germline CDR1 is SEHNR and CDR2 FQNEAQ (reference sequence). The CDR3 is 15 residues long. Trimming took 10 bases from V and 6 from J; bases not matched to a gene: 12. In DNA, the CDR3 is TGTGCCACTAAGAACCGGGACAGGGTTCCCGGGGAGCTGTTTTTT. Translated: CATKNRDRVPGELFF.

This chain links TRBV6-1 with TRBJ2-2; the match to TRBD2 covers 8 bases. The junction had 6 bases not matched to a gene; V was cut back by 3 bases and J by 6 bases. This CDR3 contains 15 residues. Germline V gene data show CDR1 as MNHNS and CDR2 as SASEGT. CDR3 sequence: CASSERGLAAGELFF. The CDR3 DNA reads TGTGCCAGCAGTGAGCGAGGACTAGCTGCCGGGGAGCTGTTTTTT.

This clonotype appeared many times. The chain carries TRBV12-3 or TRBV12-4 and TRBJ1-4; 9 bases line up with TRBD1. With 5 bases clipped from V and 9 bases from J, the junction kept 7 bases outside the gene matches. The CDR3 totals 14 residues. The CDR3 DNA follows: TGTGCCAGCAGTACCCGGGACAGGGAGAAAAAACTGTTTTTT. Residues: CASSTRDREKKLFF.